The rows below give T cell receptor beta chains drawn from one sample of a study of blood T cell repertoires in COVID-19. Using immunoSEQ multiplex PCR, the repertoire was profiled, and TCRdb retains in-frame clones only, with some absent. The repertoire holds roughly 140,000 clones, with just under 85% as singletons. The specimen sequenced was PBMCs or T cells enriched from blood (not recorded which). Receptors originate from a woman in her 40s who had recovered from COVID-19. Each CDR3 is given with its conserved first and last residue. Each record gives: clone size, V gene, CDR3 length, D gene, J gene, CDR3 DNA, CDR3 protein. The D gene is left open where the match is weak. Clone size appears in some rows only: once, few, many, or a class for an expanded clone.

clone size: .; V gene: TRBV19; CDR3 length: 15; D gene: TRBD1; J gene: TRBJ2-2; CDR3 DNA: TGTGCCAGTAGACCCGGGCGAGGGGGCCACGGGGAGCTGTTTTTT; CDR3 protein: CASRPGRGGHGELFF
clone size: .; V gene: TRBV2; CDR3 length: 11; D gene: .; J gene: TRBJ2-5; CDR3 DNA: TGTGCCAGCACGGGGTCGGTGACCCAGTACTTC; CDR3 protein: CASTGSVTQYF
clone size: .; V gene: TRBV13; CDR3 length: 14; D gene: TRBD1; J gene: TRBJ1-6; CDR3 DNA: TGTGCCAGCAGCTTTGGACAGGGGAGTTCACCCCTCCACTTT; CDR3 protein: CASSFGQGSSPLHF
clone size: .; V gene: TRBV10-2; CDR3 length: 12; D gene: .; J gene: TRBJ2-7; CDR3 DNA: TGCGCCAGCCGGGACTCGACCTACGAGCAGTACTTC; CDR3 protein: CASRDSTYEQYF
clone size: .; V gene: TRBV5-1; CDR3 length: 13; D gene: .; J gene: TRBJ2-7; CDR3 DNA: TGCGCCAGCCGACCCGGAGGAACCTACGAGCAGTACTTC; CDR3 protein: CASRPGGTYEQYF
clone size: .; V gene: TRBV5-1; CDR3 length: 15; D gene: .; J gene: TRBJ1-1; CDR3 DNA: TGCGCCAGCAGCTTGGTGGGGGAAGGAGGGACTGAAGCTTTCTTT; CDR3 protein: CASSLVGEGGTEAFF
clone size: .; V gene: TRBV2; CDR3 length: 16; D gene: TRBD1; J gene: TRBJ2-1; CDR3 DNA: TGTGCCAGCAGTGTAGGTTGGGGACAGGGGAGTAATGAGCAGTTCTTC; CDR3 protein: CASSVGWGQGSNEQFF
clone size: .; V gene: TRBV9; CDR3 length: 13; D gene: .; J gene: TRBJ1-2; CDR3 DNA: TGTGCCAGCAGCGTAGACAGAAACTATGGCTACACCTTC; CDR3 protein: CASSVDRNYGYTF
clone size: few; V gene: TRBV4-1; CDR3 length: 14; D gene: .; J gene: TRBJ2-7; CDR3 DNA: TGCGCCAGCAGCCTCCGGCAGGGGACCTACGAGCAGTACTTC; CDR3 protein: CASSLRQGTYEQYF
clone size: .; V gene: TRBV6-5; CDR3 length: 14; D gene: .; J gene: TRBJ1-6; CDR3 DNA: TGTGCCAGCGGTTCCGGGATTGGGAATTCACCCCTCCACTTT; CDR3 protein: CASGSGIGNSPLHF
clone size: .; V gene: TRBV19; CDR3 length: 15; D gene: TRBD2; J gene: TRBJ2-1; CDR3 DNA: TGTGCCAGTAAGGGGGGACTAGCGACCTACAATGAGCAGTTCTTC; CDR3 protein: CASKGGLATYNEQFF
clone size: .; V gene: TRBV9; CDR3 length: 15; D gene: .; J gene: TRBJ2-3; CDR3 DNA: TGTGCCAGCAGCGTAGATGAGGGGGTCACAGATACGCAGTATTTT; CDR3 protein: CASSVDEGVTDTQYF
clone size: .; V gene: TRBV19; CDR3 length: 15; D gene: TRBD1; J gene: TRBJ2-7; CDR3 DNA: TGTGCCAGTAGTACGGGACAGGGCGGGTGGTACGAGCAGTACTTC; CDR3 protein: CASSTGQGGWYEQYF
clone size: .; V gene: TRBV7-2; CDR3 length: 13; D gene: .; J gene: TRBJ2-4; CDR3 DNA: TGTGCCAGCAGTCAGACTTCCAAAAACATTCAGTACTTC; CDR3 protein: CASSQTSKNIQYF
clone size: once; V gene: TRBV19; CDR3 length: 15; D gene: .; J gene: TRBJ1-4; CDR3 DNA: TGTGCCAGTTCCCCCCTCCCCGGAACTAATGAAAAACTGTTTTTT; CDR3 protein: CASSPLPGTNEKLFF